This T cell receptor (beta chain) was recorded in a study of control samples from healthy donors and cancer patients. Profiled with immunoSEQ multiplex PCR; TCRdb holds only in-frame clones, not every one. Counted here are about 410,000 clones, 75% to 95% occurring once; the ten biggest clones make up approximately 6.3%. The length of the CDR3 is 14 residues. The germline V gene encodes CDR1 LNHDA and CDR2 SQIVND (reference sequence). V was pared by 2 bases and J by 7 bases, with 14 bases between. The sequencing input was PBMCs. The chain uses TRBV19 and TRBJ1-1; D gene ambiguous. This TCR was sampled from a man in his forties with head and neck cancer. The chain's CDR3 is CASSISAGYLEAFF. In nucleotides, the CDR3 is TGTGCCAGTAGTATATCGGCGGGGTATCTTGAAGCTTTCTTT.